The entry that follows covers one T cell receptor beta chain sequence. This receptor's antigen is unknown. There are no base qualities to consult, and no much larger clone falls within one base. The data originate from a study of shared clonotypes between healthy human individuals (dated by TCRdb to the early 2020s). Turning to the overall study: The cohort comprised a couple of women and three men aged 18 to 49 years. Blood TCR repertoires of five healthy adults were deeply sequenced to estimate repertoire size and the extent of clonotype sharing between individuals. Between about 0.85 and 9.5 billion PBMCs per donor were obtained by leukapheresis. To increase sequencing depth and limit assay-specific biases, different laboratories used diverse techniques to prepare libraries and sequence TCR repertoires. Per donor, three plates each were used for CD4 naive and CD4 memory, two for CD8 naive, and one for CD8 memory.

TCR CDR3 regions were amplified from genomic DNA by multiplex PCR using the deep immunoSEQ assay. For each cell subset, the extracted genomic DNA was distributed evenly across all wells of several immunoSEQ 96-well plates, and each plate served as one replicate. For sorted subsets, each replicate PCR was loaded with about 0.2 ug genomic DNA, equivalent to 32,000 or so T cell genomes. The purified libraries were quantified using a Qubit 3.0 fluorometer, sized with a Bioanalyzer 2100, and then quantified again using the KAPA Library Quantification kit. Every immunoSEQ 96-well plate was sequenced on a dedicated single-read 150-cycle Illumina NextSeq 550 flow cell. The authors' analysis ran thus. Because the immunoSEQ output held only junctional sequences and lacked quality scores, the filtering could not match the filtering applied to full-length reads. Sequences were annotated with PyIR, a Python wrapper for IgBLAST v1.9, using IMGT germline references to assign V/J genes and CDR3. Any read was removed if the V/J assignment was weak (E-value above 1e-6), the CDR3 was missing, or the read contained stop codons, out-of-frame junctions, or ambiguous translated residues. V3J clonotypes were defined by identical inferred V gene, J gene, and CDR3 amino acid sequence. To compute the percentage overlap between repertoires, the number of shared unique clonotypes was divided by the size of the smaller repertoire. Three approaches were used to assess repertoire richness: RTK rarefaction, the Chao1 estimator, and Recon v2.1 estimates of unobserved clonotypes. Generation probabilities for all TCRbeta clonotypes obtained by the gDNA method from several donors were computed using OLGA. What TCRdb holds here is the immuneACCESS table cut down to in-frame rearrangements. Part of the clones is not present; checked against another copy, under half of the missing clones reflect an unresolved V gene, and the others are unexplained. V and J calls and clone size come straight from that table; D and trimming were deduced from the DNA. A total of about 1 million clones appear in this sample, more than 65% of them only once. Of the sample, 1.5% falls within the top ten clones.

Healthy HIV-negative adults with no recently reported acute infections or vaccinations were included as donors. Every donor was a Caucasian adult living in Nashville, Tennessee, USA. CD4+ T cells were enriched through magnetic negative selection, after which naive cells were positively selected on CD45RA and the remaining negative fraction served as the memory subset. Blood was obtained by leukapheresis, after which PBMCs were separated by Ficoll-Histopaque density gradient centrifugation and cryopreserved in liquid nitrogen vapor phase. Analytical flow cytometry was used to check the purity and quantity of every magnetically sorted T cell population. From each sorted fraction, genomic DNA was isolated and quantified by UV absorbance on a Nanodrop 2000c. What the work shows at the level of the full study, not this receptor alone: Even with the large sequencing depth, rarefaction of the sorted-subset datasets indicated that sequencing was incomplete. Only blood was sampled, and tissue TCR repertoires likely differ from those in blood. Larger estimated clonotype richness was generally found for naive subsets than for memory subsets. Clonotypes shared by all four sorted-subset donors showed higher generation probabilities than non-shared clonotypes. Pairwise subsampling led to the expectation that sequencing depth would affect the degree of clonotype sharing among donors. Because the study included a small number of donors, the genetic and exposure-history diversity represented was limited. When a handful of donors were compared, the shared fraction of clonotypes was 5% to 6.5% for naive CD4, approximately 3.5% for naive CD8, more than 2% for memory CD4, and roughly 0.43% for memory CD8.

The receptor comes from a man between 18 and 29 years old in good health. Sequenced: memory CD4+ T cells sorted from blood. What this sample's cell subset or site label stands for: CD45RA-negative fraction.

The DNA sequence reads TGTGCCAGCAGCGCGGGGGGATACTCCTACGAGCAGTACTTC. It specifies CASSAGGYSYEQYF. This receptor chain uses TRBV7-2 and TRBJ2-7; 8 central nucleotides agree with TRBD2. Inclusive of the bounding cysteine and phenylalanine, the CDR3 is 14 residues long. Only the CDR3 part of the read is kept: 42 bases, read in frame from the first base. CDR1 and CDR2, looked up from the germline V gene, are SGHTA and FQGNSA. The V end gives up 5 bases and the J end 0 bases, leaving 3 bases in the junction not matched to a gene.